A selection of T cell receptor beta chains follows, all from one sample in a study of HIV-infected patients and healthy controls. TCRdb re-derived calls from the 5' RACE reads in MiXCR, one entry per CDR3 protein. The sample yields around 13,000 distinct CDR3 sequences, 7.5% to 10% seen once. Sample: blood. The receptors stem from an adult in good health. CDR3s include the opening cysteine and the closing phenylalanine or tryptophan. Each record gives: D gene, clone size, V gene, J gene, CDR3 protein, CDR3 DNA. D genes are given only for firm matches. Size values are once, few and many counts, or a class for expanded clones, and some rows have none.

>TRBD2|few|TRBV7-2|TRBJ2-1
CASSLQAGGARHEQFF
TGTGCCAGCAGCTTACAGGCGGGGGGCGCGAGGCATGAGCAGTTCTTC
>NA|few|TRBV7-2|TRBJ1-2
CASSRLGGGGDGYTF
TGTGCCAGCAGCCGCTTGGGGGGGGGAGGCGATGGCTACACCTTC
>NA|many|TRBV20-1|TRBJ1-6
CSARNSRLPTLHF
TGCAGTGCTAGGAACAGCCGATTACCCACCCTCCACTTT
>TRBD2|many|TRBV18|TRBJ2-3
CASSPGLAGADTQYF
TGTGCCAGCTCACCGGGACTAGCGGGAGCAGATACGCAGTATTTT
>NA|many|TRBV11-2|TRBJ2-5
CASSLGGRSETQYF
TGTGCCAGCAGCTTAGGGGGTAGGAGCGAGACCCAGTACTTC
>NA|few|TRBV12-5|TRBJ2-2
CASGFELGTGELFF
TGTGCTAGTGGCTTTGAACTTGGGACCGGGGAGCTGTTTTTT
>TRBD2|NA|TRBV7-9|TRBJ2-3
CASSLGSAGERTDTQYF
TGTGCCAGCAGCTTAGGGTCAGCGGGGGAACGCACAGATACGCAGTATTTT
>NA|many|TRBV12-3/TRBV12-4|TRBJ1-6
CASSLEGSGSGNSPLHF
TGTGCCAGCAGTTTAGAGGGTTCAGGGTCGGGTAATTCACCCCTCCACTTT
>TRBD2|many|TRBV20-1|TRBJ2-3
CSAKAPAVAGGPTDTQYF
TGCAGTGCTAAAGCCCCAGCGGTAGCGGGGGGGCCCACAGATACGCAGTATTTT
>TRBD1|few|TRBV7-9|TRBJ1-2
CASSGTGMRTYGYTF
TGTGCCAGCAGCGGGACAGGGATGAGGACCTATGGCTACACCTTC
>TRBD2|many|TRBV4-2|TRBJ2-5
CASSQEFRGRGETQYF
TGTGCCAGCAGCCAAGAATTCCGCGGGAGGGGAGAGACCCAGTACTTC